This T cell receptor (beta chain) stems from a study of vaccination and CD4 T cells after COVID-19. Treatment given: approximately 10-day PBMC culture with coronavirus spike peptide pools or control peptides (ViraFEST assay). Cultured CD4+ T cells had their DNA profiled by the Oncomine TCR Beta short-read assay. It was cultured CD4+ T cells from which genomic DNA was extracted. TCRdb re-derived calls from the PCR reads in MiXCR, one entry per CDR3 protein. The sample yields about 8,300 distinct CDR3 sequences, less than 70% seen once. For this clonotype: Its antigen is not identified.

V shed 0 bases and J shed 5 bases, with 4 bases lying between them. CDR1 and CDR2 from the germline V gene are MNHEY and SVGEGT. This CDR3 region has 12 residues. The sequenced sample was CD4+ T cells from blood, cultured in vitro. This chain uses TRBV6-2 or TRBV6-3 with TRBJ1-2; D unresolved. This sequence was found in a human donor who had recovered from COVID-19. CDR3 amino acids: CASSYSSYGYTF. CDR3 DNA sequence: TGTGCCAGCAGTTACTCGTCGTATGGCTACACCTTC.